This T cell receptor beta chain was identified in a study of blood T cell repertoires in COVID-19. Clinical histories supplied by participants themselves formed the basis of cohort assignment. V was trimmed by 1 base and J by 0 bases, leaving 9 bases between them. This CDR3 is built from 15 residues. Germline CDR1 reads SGHDN; CDR2 reads FVKESK. Produced via immunoSEQ multiplex PCR; TCRdb's table is partial and in-frame only. The sample carries more than 300,000 clones, about nine tenths recorded once. Sequencing input: PBMCs or T cells enriched from blood (not recorded which). The TCR was taken from a man younger than 45 who had recovered from COVID-19. The gene calls are TRBV14 and TRBJ1-1, with a possible D match to TRBD1 (5 bases). CDR3 bases: TGTGCCAGCAGCCAAGGAAGGACATTGAACACTGAAGCTTTCTTT. As protein: CASSQGRTLNTEAFF.